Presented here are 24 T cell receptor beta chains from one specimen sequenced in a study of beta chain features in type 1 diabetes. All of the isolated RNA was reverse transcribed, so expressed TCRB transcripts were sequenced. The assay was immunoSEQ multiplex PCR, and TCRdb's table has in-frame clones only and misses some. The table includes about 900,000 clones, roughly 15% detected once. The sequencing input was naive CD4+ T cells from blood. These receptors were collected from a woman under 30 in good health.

The CDR3 region is CASSLSGRPLTTGELFF. The CDR3 DNA follows: TGTGCCAGCAGCTTATCCGGCCGACCGCTGACCACCGGGGAGCTGTTTTTT. The V gene is TRBV11-2, the J gene TRBJ2-2; D is ambiguous. The CDR3 sequence is 17 residues long. V was cut by 2 bases and J by 4 bases, with 17 bases left in between. Germline loops: CDR1 SGHAT, CDR2 FQNNGV.

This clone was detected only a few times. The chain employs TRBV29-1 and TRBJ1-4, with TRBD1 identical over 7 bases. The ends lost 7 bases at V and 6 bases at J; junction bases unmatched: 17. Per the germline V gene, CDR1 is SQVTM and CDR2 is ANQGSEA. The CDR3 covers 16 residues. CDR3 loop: CSALISTGKDYEKLFF. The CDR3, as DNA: TGCAGCGCATTAATTTCGACAGGGAAGGATTATGAAAAACTGTTTTTT. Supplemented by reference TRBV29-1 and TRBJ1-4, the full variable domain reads SAVISQKPSRDICQRGTSLTIQCQVDSQVTMMFWYRQQPGQSLTLIATANQGSEATYESGFVIDKFPISRPNLTFSTLTVSNMSPEDSSIYLCSALISTGKDYEKLFFGSGTQLSVL.

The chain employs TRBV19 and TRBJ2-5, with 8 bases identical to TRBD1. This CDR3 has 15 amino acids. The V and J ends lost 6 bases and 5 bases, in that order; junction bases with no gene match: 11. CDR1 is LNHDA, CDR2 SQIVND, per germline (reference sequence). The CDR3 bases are TGTGCCAGTAGCCGCAGTGACAGGGGCCGGGAGACCCAGTACTTC. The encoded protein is CASSRSDRGRETQYF.

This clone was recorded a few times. The DNA for the CDR3 is TGTGCCAGCAGTCGGCCGCGGGAGGTTGGCACAGATACGCAGTATTTT. This encodes CASSRPREVGTDTQYF. V is TRBV28 and J is TRBJ2-3, with 8 bases fitting TRBD2. The trim removed 5 bases at V and 1 base at J, leaving 8 bases unmatched. CDR1 is MDHEN and CDR2 is SYDVKM in the germline V gene. The CDR3 has 16 residues.

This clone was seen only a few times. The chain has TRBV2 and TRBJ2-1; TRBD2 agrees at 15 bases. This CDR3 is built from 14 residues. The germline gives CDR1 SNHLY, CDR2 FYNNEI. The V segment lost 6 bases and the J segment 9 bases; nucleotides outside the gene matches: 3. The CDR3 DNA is TGTGCCAGCAGGGGACTAGCGGGGGGCGGTGAGCAGTTCTTC. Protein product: CASRGLAGGGEQFF.

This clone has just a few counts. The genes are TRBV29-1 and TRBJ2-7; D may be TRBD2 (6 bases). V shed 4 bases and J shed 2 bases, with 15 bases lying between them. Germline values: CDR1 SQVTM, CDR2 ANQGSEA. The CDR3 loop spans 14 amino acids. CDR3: CSVAVSGGPYEQYF. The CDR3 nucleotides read TGCAGCGTTGCCGTCTCCGGGGGACCCTACGAGCAGTACTTC.

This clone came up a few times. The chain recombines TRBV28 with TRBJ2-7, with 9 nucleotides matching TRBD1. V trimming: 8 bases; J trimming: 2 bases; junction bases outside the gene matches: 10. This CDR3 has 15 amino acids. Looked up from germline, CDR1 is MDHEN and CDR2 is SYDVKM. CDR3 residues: CASGGPGTGTYEQYF. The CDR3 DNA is TGTGCCAGCGGGGGTCCCGGGACAGGGACCTACGAGCAGTACTTC.

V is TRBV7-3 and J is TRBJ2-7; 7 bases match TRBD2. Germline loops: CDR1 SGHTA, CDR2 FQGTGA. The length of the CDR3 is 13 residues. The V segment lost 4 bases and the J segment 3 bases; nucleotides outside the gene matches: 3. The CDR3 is CASSSGLGYEQYF. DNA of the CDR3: TGTGCCAGCAGCTCCGGACTAGGCTACGAGCAGTACTTC.

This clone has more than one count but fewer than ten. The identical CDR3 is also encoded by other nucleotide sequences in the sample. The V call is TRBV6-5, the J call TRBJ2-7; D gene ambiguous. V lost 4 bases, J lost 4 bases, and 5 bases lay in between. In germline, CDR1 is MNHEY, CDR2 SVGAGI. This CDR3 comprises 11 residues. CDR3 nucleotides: TGTGCCAGCAGTTCCCTATACGAGCAGTACTTC. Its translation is CASSSLYEQYF.

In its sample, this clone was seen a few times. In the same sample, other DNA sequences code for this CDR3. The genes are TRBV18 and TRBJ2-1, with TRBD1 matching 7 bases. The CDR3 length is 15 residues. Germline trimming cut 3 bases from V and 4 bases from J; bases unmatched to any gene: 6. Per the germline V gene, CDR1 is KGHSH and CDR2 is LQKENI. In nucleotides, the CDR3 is TGTGCCAGCTCACCCGCCGGGACAGCATACAATGAGCAGTTCTTC. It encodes CASSPAGTAYNEQFF.

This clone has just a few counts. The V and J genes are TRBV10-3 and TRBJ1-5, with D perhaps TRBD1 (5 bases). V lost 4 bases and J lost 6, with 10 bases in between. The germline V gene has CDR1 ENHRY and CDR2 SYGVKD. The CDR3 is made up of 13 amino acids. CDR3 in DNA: TGTGCCATCAGTGTCCAGGGTGGTCAGCCCCAGCATTTT. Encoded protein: CAISVQGGQPQHF.

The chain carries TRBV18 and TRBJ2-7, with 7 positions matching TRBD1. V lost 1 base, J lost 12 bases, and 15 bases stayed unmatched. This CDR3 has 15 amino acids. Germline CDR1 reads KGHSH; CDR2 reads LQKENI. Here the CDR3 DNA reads TGTGCCAGCTCACCACAGGATGGTGCAGGGGGTCTTGCGTACTTC. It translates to CASSPQDGAGGLAYF.

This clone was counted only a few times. This CDR3 reads CASSLMQGTKNIQYF. The CDR3 DNA reads TGTGCCAGCAGCTTAATGCAGGGGACCAAAAACATTCAGTACTTC. The J gene is TRBJ2-4, the V gene TRBV7-9; D possibly corresponds to TRBD1 (6 bases). Germline lookup yields CDR1 SEHNR and CDR2 FQNEAQ (reference sequence). The CDR3 spans 15 residues. V lost 2 bases to trimming and J lost 2 bases, with 10 bases between them.

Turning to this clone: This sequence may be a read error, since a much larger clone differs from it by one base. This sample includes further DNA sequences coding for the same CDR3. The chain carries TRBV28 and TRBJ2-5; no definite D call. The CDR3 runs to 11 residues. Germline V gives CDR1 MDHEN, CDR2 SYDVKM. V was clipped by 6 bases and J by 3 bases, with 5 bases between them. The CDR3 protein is CASSQEETQYF. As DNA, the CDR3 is TGTGCCAGCAGCCAAGAAGAGACCCAGTACTTC. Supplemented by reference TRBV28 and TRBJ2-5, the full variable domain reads DVKVTQSSRYLVKRTGEKVFLECVQDMDHENMFWYRQDPGLGLRLIYFSYDVKMKEKGDIPEGYSVSREKKERFSLILESASTNQTSMYLCASSQEETQYFGPGTRLLVL.

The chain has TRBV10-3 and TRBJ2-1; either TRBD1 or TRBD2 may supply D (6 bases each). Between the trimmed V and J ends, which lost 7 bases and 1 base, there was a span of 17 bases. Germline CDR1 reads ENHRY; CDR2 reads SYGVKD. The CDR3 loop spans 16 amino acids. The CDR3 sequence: CAITQGRDVSYNEQFF. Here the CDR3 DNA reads TGTGCCATCACCCAGGGGCGGGACGTTTCCTACAATGAGCAGTTCTTC.

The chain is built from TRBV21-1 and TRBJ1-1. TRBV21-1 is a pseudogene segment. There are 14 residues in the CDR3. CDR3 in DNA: TGTGCCAGCAGCAATTTCGGGGGGAACACTGAAGCTTTCTTT. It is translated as CASSNFGGNTEAFF.

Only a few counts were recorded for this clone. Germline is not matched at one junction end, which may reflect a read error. This chain's CDR3 is CASSTASGTTEELFF. CDR3 sequence (DNA): TGTGCCAGCAGCACTGCTAGCGGGACCACCGAGGAGCTGTTTTTT. The chain recombines TRBV4-2 with TRBJ2-2; TRBD2 aligns across 9 bases. This CDR3 is built from 15 residues. Germline assignment: CDR1 LGHNA and CDR2 YNFKEQ.

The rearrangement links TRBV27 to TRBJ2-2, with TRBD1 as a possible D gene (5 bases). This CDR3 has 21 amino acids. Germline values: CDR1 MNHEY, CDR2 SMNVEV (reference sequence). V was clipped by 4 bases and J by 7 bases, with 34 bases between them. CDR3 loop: CASSSRSVRQGQGENLGELFF. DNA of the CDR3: TGTGCCAGCAGTTCGCGTTCTGTTCGTCAGGGCCAGGGCGAAAATCTCGGGGAGCTGTTTTTT.

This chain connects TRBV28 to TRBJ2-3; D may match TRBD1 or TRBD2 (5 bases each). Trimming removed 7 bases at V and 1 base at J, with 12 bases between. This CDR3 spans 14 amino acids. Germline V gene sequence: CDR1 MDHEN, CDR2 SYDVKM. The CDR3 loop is CASTGPWGTDTQYF. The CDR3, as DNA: TGTGCCAGCACGGGACCGTGGGGCACAGATACGCAGTATTTT.

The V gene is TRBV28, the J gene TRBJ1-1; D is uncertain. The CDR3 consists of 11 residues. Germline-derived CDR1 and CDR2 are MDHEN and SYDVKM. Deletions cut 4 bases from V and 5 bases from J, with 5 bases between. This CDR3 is CASSWVTEAFF. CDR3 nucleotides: TGTGCCAGCAGTTGGGTTACTGAAGCTTTCTTT.

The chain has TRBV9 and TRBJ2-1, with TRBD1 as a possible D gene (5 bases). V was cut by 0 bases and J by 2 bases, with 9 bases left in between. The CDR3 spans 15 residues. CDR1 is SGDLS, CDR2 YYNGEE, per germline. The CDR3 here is CASSVEGITYNEQFF. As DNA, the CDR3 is TGTGCCAGCAGCGTAGAGGGGATTACCTACAATGAGCAGTTCTTC.

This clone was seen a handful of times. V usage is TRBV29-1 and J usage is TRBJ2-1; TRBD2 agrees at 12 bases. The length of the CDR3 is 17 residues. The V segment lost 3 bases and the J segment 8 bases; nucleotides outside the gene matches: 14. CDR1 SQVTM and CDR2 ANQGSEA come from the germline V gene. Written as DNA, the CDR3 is TGCAGCGTTGAGAACTACCCGGGACTAGCGGGTCGGGATGAGCAGTTCTTC. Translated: CSVENYPGLAGRDEQFF.

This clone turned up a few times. The CDR3 reads CASRLAGGTDTQYF. CDR3 DNA: TGTGCCAGCAGGCTAGCGGGGGGCACAGATACGCAGTATTTT. The rearrangement links TRBV28 to TRBJ2-3; 10 bases match TRBD2. Germline loops: CDR1 MDHEN, CDR2 SYDVKM. The junction had 1 base not matched to a gene; V was cut back by 6 bases and J by 1 base. This CDR3 region has 14 residues.

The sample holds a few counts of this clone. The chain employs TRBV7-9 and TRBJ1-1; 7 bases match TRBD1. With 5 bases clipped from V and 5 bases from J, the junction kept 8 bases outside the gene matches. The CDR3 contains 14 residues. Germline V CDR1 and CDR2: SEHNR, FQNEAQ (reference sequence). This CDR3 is CASSIQGPGTEAFF. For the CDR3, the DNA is TGTGCCAGCAGCATACAGGGGCCGGGGACTGAAGCTTTCTTT. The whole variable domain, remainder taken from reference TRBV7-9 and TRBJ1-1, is DTGVSQNPRHKITKRGQNVTFRCDPISEHNRLYWYRQTLGQGPEFLTYFQNEAQLEKSRLLSDRFSAERPKGSFSTLEIQRTEQGDSAMYLCASSIQGPGTEAFFGQGTRLTVV.